The source of this T cell receptor beta chain is a study of OX40 agonist ivuxolimab in advanced cancers. Method: immunoSEQ multiplex PCR; TCRdb's copy keeps in-frame clones and lacks some. The sample has some 63,000 clones, over 80% seen once. Turning to this clone: Its antigen remains unknown.

The V end was cut by 0 bases, the J end by 2 bases, with 10 bases between. Germline assignment: CDR1 SGHVS and CDR2 FNYEAQ. The CDR3 consists of 15 residues. Autoimmune disease history or systemic immunosuppression disqualified patients. Study-wide results and caveats: With doses of 0.1 to 3.0 mg/kg, CD4+ and CD8+ blood T cells had undergone clonal expansion by week 6.

The source was CD4+ or CD8+ T cells sorted from blood, collected in a trial of the OX40 agonist ivuxolimab. V usage is TRBV7-6 and J usage is TRBJ1-2; maybe TRBD1 (6 bases). This sequence originates from an adult with an advanced solid tumor such as melanoma, head and neck, liver or kidney cancer. CDR3 amino acids: CASSLAWDKNYGYTF. The CDR3, as DNA: TGTGCCAGCAGCTTAGCGTGGGACAAGAACTATGGCTACACCTTC.